This T cell receptor (beta chain) emerged from a study of T cell responses to AZD1222 COVID-19 vaccine. The protocol was immunoSEQ multiplex PCR, while the TCRdb copy is restricted to in-frame clones and leaves out a portion. The sample lists about 130,000 clones, over 80% occurring once. V was pared by 5 bases and J by 6 bases, with 7 bases between. This CDR3 has 11 amino acids. The germline CDR1 and CDR2 sequences are GTSNPN and SVGIG (reference sequence). The rearrangement links TRBV30 to TRBJ2-2; D is ambiguous. This specimen consisted of peripheral blood, obtained on day 0 of AZD1222 vaccination. This sequence was found in an adult in good health. The CDR3 sequence: CAWSEAGELFF. CDR3 DNA: TGTGCCTGGTCCGAGGCCGGGGAGCTGTTTTTT.